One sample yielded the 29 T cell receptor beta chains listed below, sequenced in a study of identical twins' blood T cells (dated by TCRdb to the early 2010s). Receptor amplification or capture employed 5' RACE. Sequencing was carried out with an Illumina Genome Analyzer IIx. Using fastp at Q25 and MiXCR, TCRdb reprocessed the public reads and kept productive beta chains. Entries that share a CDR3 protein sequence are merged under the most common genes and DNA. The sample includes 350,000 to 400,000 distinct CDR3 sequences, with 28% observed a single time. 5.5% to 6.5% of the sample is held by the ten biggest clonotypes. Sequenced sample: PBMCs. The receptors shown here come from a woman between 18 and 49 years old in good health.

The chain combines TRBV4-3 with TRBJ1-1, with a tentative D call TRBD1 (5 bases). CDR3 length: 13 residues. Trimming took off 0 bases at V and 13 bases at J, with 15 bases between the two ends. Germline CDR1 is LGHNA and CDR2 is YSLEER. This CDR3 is CASSQDPGAPSFF. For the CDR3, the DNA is TGCGCCAGCAGCCAAGATCCCGGGGCCCCAAGTTTCTTT.

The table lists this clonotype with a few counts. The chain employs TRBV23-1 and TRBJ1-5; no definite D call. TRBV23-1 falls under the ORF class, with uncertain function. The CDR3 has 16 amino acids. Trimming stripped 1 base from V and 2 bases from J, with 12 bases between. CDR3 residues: CASSQFVGRGNQPQHF. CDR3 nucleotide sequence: TGCGCCAGCAGTCAATTTGTCGGGCGGGGCAATCAGCCCCAGCATTTT.

CDR3 sequence reads: CATGTARNEKLFF. CDR3 nucleotide sequence: TGTGCCACCGGGACAGCACGTAATGAAAAACTGTTTTTT. The J gene is TRBJ1-4, the V gene TRBV10-3, with 7 bases fitting TRBD1. Trimming at V came to 10 bases and at J to 4 bases, leaving 6 bases not matched to a gene. Germline assignment: CDR1 ENHRY and CDR2 SYGVKD. CDR3 length: 13 amino acids.

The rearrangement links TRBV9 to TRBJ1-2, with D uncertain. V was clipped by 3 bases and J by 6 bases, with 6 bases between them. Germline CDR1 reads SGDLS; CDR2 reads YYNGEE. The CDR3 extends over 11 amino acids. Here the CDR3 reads CASSARDGYTF. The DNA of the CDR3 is TGTGCCAGCAGCGCAAGGGATGGCTACACCTTC.

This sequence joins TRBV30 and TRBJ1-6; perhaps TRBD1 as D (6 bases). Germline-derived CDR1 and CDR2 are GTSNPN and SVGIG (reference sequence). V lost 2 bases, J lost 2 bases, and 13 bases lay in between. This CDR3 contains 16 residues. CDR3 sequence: CAWSPTRGTYNSPLHF. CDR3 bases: TGTGCCTGGAGTCCAACCAGGGGAACCTATAATTCACCCCTCCACTTT.

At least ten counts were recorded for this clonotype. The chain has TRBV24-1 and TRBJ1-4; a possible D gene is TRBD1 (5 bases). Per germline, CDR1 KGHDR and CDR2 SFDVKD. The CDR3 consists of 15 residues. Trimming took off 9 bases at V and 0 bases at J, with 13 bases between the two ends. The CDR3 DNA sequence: TGTGCCACCCCGGGACTCCCTTCAACTAATGAAAAACTGTTTTTT. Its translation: CATPGLPSTNEKLFF.

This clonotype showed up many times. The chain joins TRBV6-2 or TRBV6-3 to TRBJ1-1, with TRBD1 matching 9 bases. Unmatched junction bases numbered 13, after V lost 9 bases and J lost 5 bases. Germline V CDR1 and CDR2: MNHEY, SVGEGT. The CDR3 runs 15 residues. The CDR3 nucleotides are TGTGCCAGTCATACGGACAGGGGATCGAGGACTGAAGCTTTCTTT. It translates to CASHTDRGSRTEAFF.

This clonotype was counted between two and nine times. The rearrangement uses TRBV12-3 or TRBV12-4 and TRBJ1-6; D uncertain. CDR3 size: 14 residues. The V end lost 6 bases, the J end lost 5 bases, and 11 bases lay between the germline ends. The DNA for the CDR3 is TGTGCCAGCAGCCCGGACGGGAATAATTCACCCCTCCACTTT. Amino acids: CASSPDGNNSPLHF.

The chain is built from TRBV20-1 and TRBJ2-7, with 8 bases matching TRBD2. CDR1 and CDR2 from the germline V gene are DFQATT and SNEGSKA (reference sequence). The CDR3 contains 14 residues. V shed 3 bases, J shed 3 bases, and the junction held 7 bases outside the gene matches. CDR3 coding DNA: TGCAGTGCTAGTACGGGGGGGCGACTCTACGAGCAGTACTTC. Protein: CSASTGGRLYEQYF.

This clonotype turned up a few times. CDR3 region: CASSFPESRSTDTQYF. The CDR3 DNA follows: TGTGCCAGCAGCTTCCCGGAGTCTAGAAGCACAGATACGCAGTATTTT. The rearrangement links TRBV7-2 to TRBJ2-3; D is undetermined. The length of the CDR3 is 16 residues. The V end lost 3 bases, the J end lost 0 bases, and 13 bases lay between the germline ends. Per germline, CDR1 SGHTA and CDR2 FQGNSA. The full variable domain, rest sourced from reference TRBV7-2 and TRBJ2-3, is GAGVSQSPSNKVTEKGKDVELRCDPISGHTALYWYRQSLGQGLEFLIYFQGNSAPDKSGLPSDRFSAERTGGSVSTLTIQRTQQEDSAVYLCASSFPESRSTDTQYFGPGTRLTVL.

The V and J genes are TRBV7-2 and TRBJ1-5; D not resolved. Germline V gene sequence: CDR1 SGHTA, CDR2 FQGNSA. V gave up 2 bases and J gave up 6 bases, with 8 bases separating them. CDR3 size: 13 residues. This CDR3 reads CASSLNVGQPQHF. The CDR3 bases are TGTGCCAGCAGCTTAAACGTGGGTCAGCCCCAGCATTTT.

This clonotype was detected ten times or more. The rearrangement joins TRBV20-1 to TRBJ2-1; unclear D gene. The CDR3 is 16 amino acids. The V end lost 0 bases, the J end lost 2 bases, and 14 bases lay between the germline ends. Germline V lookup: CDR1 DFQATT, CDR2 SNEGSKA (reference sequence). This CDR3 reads CSARDGSVGTYNEQFF. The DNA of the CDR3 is TGCAGTGCTAGAGATGGATCAGTGGGGACCTACAATGAGCAGTTCTTC.

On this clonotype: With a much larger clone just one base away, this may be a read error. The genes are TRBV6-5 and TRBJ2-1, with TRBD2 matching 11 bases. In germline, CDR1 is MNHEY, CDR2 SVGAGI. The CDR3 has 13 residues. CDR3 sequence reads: CASRGLAVDERFF. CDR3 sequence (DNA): TGTGCCAGCAGGGGACTAGCGGTCGATGAGCGGTTCTTC.

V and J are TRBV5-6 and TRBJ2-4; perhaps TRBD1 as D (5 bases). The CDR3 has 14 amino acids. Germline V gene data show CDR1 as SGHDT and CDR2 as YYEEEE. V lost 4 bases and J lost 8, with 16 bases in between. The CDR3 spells CASSKDAQGDIQYF. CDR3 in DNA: TGTGCCAGCAGCAAGGACGCCCAAGGGGACATTCAGTACTTC.

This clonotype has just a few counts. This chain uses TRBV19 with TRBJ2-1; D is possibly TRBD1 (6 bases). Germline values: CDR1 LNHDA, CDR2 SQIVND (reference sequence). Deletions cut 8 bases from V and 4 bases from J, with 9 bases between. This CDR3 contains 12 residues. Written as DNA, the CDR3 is TGTGCCAGTGGCGGACAGTACAATGAGCAGTTCTTC. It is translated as CASGGQYNEQFF.

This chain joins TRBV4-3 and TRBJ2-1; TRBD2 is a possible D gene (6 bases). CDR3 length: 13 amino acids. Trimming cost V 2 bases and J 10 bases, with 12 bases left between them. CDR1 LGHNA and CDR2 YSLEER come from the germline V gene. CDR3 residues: CASSQLRGEEQFF. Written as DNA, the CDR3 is TGCGCCAGCAGCCAACTCCGCGGGGAAGAGCAGTTCTTC.

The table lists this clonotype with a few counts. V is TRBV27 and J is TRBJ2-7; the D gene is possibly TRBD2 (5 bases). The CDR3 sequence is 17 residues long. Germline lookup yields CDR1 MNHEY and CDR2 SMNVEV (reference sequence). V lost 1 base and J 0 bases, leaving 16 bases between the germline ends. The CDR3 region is CASSLYLLSGSSYEQYF. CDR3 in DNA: TGTGCCAGCAGTTTATACCTCCTGAGCGGCAGCTCCTACGAGCAGTACTTC.

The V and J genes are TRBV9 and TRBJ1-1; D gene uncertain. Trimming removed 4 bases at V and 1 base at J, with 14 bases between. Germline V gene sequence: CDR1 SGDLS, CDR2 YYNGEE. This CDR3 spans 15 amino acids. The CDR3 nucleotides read TGTGCCAGCAGCTCTCCGACCGGAGGGAACACTGAAGCTTTCTTT. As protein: CASSSPTGGNTEAFF.

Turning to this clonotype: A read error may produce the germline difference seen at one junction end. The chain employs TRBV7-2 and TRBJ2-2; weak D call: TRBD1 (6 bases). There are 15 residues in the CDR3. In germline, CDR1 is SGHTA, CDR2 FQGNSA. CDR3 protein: CASSSKGEIVGEPFF. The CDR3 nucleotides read TGTGCCAGCAGCTCCAAGGGGGAGATAGTCGGGGAGCCGTTTTTT.

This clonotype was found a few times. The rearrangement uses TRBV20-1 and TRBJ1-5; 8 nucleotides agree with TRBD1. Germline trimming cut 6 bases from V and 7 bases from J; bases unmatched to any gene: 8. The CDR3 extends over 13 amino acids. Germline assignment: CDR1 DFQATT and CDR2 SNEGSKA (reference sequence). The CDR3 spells CSASGQGDQPQHF. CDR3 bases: TGCAGTGCCTCCGGACAGGGTGACCAGCCCCAGCATTTT.

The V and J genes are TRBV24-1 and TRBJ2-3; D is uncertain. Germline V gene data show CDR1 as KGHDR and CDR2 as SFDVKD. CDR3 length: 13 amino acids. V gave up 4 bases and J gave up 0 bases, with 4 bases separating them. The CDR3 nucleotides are TGTGCCACCAGTGACCCTAGCACAGATACGCAGTATTTT. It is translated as CATSDPSTDTQYF.

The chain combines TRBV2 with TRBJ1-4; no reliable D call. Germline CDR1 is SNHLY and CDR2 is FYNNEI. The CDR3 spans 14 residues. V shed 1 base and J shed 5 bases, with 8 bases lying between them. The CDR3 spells CASSEGQVNEKLFF. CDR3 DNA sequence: TGTGCCAGCAGTGAAGGGCAGGTGAATGAAAAACTGTTTTTT.

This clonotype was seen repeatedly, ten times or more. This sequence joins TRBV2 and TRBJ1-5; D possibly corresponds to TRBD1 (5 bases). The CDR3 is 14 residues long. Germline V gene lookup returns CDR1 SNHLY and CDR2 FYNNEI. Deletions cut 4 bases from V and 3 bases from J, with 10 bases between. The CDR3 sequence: CASSVKGNNQPQHF. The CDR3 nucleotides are TGTGCCAGCAGTGTAAAGGGGAACAATCAGCCCCAGCATTTT.

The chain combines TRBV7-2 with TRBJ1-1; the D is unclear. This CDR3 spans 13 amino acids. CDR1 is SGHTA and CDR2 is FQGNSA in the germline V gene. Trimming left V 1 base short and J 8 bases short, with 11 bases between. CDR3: CASSLGEGGEAFF. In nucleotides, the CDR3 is TGTGCCAGCAGCTTAGGAGAGGGTGGAGAAGCTTTCTTT. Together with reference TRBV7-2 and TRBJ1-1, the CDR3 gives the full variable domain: GAGVSQSPSNKVTEKGKDVELRCDPISGHTALYWYRQSLGQGLEFLIYFQGNSAPDKSGLPSDRFSAERTGGSVSTLTIQRTQQEDSAVYLCASSLGEGGEAFFGQGTRLTVV.

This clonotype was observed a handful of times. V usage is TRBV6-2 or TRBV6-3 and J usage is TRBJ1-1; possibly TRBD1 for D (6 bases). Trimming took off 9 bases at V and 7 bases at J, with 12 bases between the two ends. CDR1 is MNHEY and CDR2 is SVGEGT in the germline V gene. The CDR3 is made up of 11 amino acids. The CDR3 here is CARQGGLEAFF. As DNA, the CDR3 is TGTGCCAGACAGGGAGGGCTTGAAGCTTTCTTT.

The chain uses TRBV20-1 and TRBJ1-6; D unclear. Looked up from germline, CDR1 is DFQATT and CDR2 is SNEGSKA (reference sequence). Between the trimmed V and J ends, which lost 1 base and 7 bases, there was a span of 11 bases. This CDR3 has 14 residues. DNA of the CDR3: TGCAGTGCTAGAGTCGGGATGAGGAATTCACCCCTCCACTTT. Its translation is CSARVGMRNSPLHF.

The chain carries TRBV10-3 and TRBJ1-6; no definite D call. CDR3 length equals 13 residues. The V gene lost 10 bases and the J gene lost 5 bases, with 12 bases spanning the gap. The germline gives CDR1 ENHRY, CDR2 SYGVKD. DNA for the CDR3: TGTGCCAGCAAGGGCACGGATAATTCACCCCTCCACTTT. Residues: CASKGTDNSPLHF.

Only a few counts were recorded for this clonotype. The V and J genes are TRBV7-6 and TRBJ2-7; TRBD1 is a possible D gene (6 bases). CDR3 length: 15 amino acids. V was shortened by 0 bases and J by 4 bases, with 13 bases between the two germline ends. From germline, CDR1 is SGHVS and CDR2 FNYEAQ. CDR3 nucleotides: TGTGCCAGCAGCTTAGCTTCCGGGACACTTTACGAGCAGTACTTC. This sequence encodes CASSLASGTLYEQYF.

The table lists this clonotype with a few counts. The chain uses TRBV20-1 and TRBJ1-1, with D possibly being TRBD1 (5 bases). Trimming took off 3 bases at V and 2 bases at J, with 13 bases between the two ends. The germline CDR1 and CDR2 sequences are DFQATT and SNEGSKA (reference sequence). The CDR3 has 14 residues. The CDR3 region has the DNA TGCAGTGCTAGGGACACCCGCGTTAACACTGAAGCTTTCTTT. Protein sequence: CSARDTRVNTEAFF.